This T cell receptor beta chain was identified during a study of T cells in Graves' hyperthyroidism and ophthalmopathy. Across the whole study: Initial diagnosis, before any treatment, was when peripheral blood was collected.

This clonotype was found many times. Germline values: CDR1 SEHNR, CDR2 FQNEAQ (reference sequence). There are 16 residues in the CDR3. The ends were cut back, 4 bases at V and 7 bases at J, with 19 bases in the middle. TCR beta CDR3 region amplification was performed from RNA transcripts. Initially, a first-round RT-PCR of the TCR CDR3 employed the HTBI primer set. TCRdb recomputed calls from the multiplex PCR reads with MiXCR, one row per CDR3 protein. The data contain about half a million distinct CDR3 sequences, approximately 25% of them seen just once; the ten biggest clones take up 11%. The sequencing sample was made of blood. The TCR sequence derives from a woman aged 25 to 39 with Graves' ophthalmopathy. The genes are TRBV7-9 and TRBJ1-4; tentatively, D is TRBD1 (6 bases). The CDR3 bases are TGTGCCAGCAGCTCCCCGGGACGCAGGGGTGGTGAAAAACTGTTTTTT. Amino acids: CASSSPGRRGGEKLFF.